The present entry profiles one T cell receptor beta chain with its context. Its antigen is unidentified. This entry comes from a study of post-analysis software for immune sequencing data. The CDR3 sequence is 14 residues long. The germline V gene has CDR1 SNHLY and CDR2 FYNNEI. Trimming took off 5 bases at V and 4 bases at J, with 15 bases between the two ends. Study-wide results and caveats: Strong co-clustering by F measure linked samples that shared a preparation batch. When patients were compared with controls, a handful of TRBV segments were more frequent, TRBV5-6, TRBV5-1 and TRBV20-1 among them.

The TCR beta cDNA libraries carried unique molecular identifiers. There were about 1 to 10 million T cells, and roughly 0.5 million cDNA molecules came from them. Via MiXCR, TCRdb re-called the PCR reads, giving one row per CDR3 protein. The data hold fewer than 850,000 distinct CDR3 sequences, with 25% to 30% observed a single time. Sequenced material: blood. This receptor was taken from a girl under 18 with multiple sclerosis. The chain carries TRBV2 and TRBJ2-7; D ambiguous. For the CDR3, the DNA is TGTGCCAGCAGTAGCGCAAAGGTTTGGTACGAGCAGTACTTC. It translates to CASSSAKVWYEQYF.